This T cell receptor beta chain was obtained from a study of lymphopenia after photon versus proton radiotherapy. Whole-study findings and limits: Photon-treated patients lost naive T cells and TCR diversity; proton-treated stayed stable.

The CDR3 extends over 13 amino acids. V shed 7 bases and J shed 1 base, with 10 bases lying between them. Germline V lookup: CDR1 SNHLY, CDR2 FYNNEI. Some clones are missing from TCRdb's copy, which holds only in-frame ones; the method was immunoSEQ multiplex PCR. The data show about 24,000 clones, 84% seen once. On this clone itself: What it binds is unknown.

The chain has TRBV2 and TRBJ1-1; D may be TRBD1 (6 bases). Sequenced material: peripheral blood, taken from a patient treated with photon-based radiotherapy. This clonotype originated in a man between 40 and 49 years old with gastric cancer. The CDR3 DNA reads TGTGCCAGCACCGTGGGGGCGAACACTGAAGCTTTCTTT. Translation: CASTVGANTEAFF.